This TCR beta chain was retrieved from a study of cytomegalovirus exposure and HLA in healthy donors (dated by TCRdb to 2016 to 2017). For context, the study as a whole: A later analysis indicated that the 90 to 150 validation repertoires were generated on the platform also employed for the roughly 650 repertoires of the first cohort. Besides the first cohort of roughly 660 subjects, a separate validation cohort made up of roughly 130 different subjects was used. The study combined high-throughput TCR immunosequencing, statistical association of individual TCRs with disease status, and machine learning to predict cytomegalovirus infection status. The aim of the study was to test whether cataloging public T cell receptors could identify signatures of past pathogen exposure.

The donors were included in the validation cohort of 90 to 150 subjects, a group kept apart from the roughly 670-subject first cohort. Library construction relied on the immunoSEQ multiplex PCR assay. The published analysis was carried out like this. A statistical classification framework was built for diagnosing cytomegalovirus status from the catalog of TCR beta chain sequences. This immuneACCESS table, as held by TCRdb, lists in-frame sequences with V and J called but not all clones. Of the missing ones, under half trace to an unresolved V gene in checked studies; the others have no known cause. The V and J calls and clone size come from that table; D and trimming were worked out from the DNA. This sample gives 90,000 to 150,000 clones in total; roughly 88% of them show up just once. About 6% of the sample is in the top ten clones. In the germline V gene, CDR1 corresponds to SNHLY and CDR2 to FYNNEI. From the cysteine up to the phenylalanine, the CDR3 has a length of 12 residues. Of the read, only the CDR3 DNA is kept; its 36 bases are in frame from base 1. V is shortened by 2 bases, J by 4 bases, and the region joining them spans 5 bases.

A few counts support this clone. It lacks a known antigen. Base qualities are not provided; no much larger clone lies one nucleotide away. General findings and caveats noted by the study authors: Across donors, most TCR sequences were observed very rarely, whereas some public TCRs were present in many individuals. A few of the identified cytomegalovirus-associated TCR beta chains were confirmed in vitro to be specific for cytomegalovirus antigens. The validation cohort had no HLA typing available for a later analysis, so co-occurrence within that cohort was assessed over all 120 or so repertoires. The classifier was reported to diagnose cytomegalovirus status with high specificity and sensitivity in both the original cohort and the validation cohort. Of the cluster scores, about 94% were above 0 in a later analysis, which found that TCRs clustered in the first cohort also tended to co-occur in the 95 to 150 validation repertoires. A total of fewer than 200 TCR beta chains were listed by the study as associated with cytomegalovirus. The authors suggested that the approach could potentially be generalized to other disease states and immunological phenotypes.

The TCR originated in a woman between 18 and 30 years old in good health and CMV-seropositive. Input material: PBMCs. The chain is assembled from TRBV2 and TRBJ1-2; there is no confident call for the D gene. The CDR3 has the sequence CASSERSYGYTF. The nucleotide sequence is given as TGTGCCAGCAGTGAACGGAGCTATGGCTACACCTTC.